These T cell receptor beta chains were read from a single sample in a study of OX40 agonist ivuxolimab in advanced cancers. Profiled with immunoSEQ multiplex PCR; TCRdb holds only in-frame clones, not every one. The sample shows about 86,000 clones, roughly 85% of them seen only once. Sequenced material: CD4+ or CD8+ T cells sorted from blood, taken in a trial of the OX40 agonist ivuxolimab. The receptors were gathered from an adult with an advanced solid tumor such as melanoma, head and neck, liver or kidney cancer. CDR3s include the opening cysteine and the closing phenylalanine or tryptophan. Each record gives: clone size, D gene, J gene, V gene, CDR3 DNA, CDR3 protein. A D gene is named only where the DNA matches it firmly. Expanded clones get a size class; other rows say once, few or many, or leave the size out.

once | - | TRBJ2-7 | TRBV30 | TGTGCCTGGAGTGTAGGGGGGGGGTCCTACGAGCAGTACTTC | CAWSVGGGSYEQYF
- | - | TRBJ1-5 | TRBV7-2 | TGTGCCAGCAGCTTAAGAGGGGCTCAGCCCCAGCATTTT | CASSLRGAQPQHF
- | TRBD1 | TRBJ2-5 | TRBV5-1 | TGCGCCAGCAGCTTGCGCTGGACAGGGGGCTCGCAAGAGACCCAGTACTTC | CASSLRWTGGSQETQYF
- | TRBD1 | TRBJ2-7 | TRBV28 | TGTGCCAGCAGCAACGCAGACAGGGACGAGCAGTACTTC | CASSNADRDEQYF
- | TRBD2 | TRBJ2-5 | TRBV11-3 | TGTGCCAGCAGCTCCGGACTAGCGGAAGAGACCCAGTACTTC | CASSSGLAEETQYF
- | - | TRBJ2-7 | TRBV10-3 | TGTGCCATCAGTGAGTCCTCGAAACACGAGCAGTACTTC | CAISESSKHEQYF
- | - | TRBJ2-2 | TRBV29-1 | TGCAGCGTTGAGATCCGGGCCACCGGGGAGCTGTTTTTT | CSVEIRATGELFF
- | TRBD1 | TRBJ2-1 | TRBV18 | TGTGCCAGCTCCTCCCGGACAGGGGAGGACGCGGAGCAGTTCTTC | CASSSRTGEDAEQFF
- | - | TRBJ1-4 | TRBV7-6 | TGTGCCAGCAGCCCAGTGTTGGGAGGGGGTGAAAAACTGTTTTTT | CASSPVLGGGEKLFF
once | - | TRBJ1-2 | TRBV7-9 | TGTGCCAGCAGCCTACCCGTCCTACGGACAGCCCGGACTGACTATGGCTACACCTTC | CASSLPVLRTARTDYGYTF
- | - | TRBJ1-4 | TRBV15 | TGTGCCACCAGCAGATCTGGGAACCTTCTGGGTGAAAAACTGTTTTTT | CATSRSGNLLGEKLFF
- | TRBD2 | TRBJ2-1 | TRBV2 | TGTGCCAGCAGTGAAGGGTGGCGGGGGTTCTCCAATGAGCAGTTCTTC | CASSEGWRGFSNEQFF
- | - | TRBJ1-1 | TRBV30 | TGTGCCTGGGGGGCCCTAAGGGCGGGGAACACTGAAGCTTTCTTT | CAWGALRAGNTEAFF
once | TRBD1 | TRBJ1-2 | TRBV6-5 | TGTGCCAGCAGTTCCTCGACAGGGCCCTATGGCTACACCTTC | CASSSSTGPYGYTF
- | - | TRBJ2-1 | TRBV19 | TGTGCCAGTAGTAGATACTATGATGAGCAGTTCTTC | CASSRYYDEQFF
- | - | TRBJ1-4 | TRBV27 | TGTGCCAGTGCAGATGGGGGGCCTAATGAAAAACTGTTTTTT | CASADGGPNEKLFF
- | - | TRBJ2-7 | TRBV19 | TGTGCCAGTAGTATAACCCGGGACACCTACTACGAGCAGTACTTC | CASSITRDTYYEQYF
- | TRBD1 | TRBJ1-2 | TRBV5-1 | TGCGCCAGCAGCTTGGCCGGGCAGGGGGCGCCCTATGGCTACACCTTC | CASSLAGQGAPYGYTF
- | TRBD1 | TRBJ1-2 | TRBV5-1 | TGCGCCAGCAGCTTGGCAAGGACAGGCTACTCCTATGGCTACACCTTC | CASSLARTGYSYGYTF
- | TRBD1 | TRBJ2-2 | TRBV9 | TGTGCCAGCAGCGGTCCGAGGGGACAGGGGTTTTCCGGGGAGCTGTTTTTT | CASSGPRGQGFSGELFF
- | - | TRBJ1-1 | TRBV14 | TGTGCCAGCAGCCGGGGTGGGGGCCCTGAAGCTTTCTTT | CASSRGGGPEAFF
- | TRBD2 | TRBJ2-3 | TRBV6-6 | TGTGCCAGCAGGGGACTAGCAGTAGATACGCAGTATTTT | CASRGLAVDTQYF
few | - | TRBJ1-1 | TRBV14 | TGTGCCAGCAGCCAAGAAGTTGGTAGGGCTTTCTTT | CASSQEVGRAFF
- | - | TRBJ2-5 | TRBV14 | TGTGCCAGCAGCCAAGAAAAAGAGACCCAGTACTTC | CASSQEKETQYF
- | - | TRBJ1-1 | TRBV30 | TGTGCCTGGAGTGTAATAAGGGGGGCTACTGAAGCTTTCTTT | CAWSVIRGATEAFF
few | - | TRBJ2-6 | TRBV19 | - | CASTSAPGANVLTF
- | TRBD2 | TRBJ2-2 | TRBV7-3 | TGTGCCAGCAGCAAGTCCGGGACTACGAACACCGGGGAGCTGTTTTTT | CASSKSGTTNTGELFF
- | TRBD1 | TRBJ2-1 | TRBV27 | TGTGCCAGCAGTAAACAGGGGAACAATGAGCAGTTCTTC | CASSKQGNNEQFF
- | - | TRBJ2-7 | TRBV6-1 | TGTGCCAGCAGTTTTACCTGGGAGCAGTACTTC | CASSFTWEQYF
- | - | TRBJ2-7 | TRBV6-1 | TGTGCCAGCAGTGAAGCGATGACCTACGAGCAGTACTTC | CASSEAMTYEQYF
- | - | TRBJ2-3 | TRBV2 | TGTGCCAGCAGTTATCAGAGACCCCAGACAGATACGCAGTATTTT | CASSYQRPQTDTQYF
- | - | TRBJ2-2 | TRBV9 | TGTGCCAGCAGCTCACCGGTTGGCGGGGAGCTGTTTTTT | CASSSPVGGELFF
- | - | TRBJ1-2 | TRBV27 | TGTGCCAGCAGTCCTCGGGGAGGGTACGGGGATGGCTACACCTTC | CASSPRGGYGDGYTF
few | - | TRBJ1-5 | TRBV11-2 | TGTGCCAGCAGCTTAGATCGGGATCAGCCCCAGCATTTT | CASSLDRDQPQHF
- | - | TRBJ1-1 | TRBV4-3 | TGCGCCAGCAGCCAAGACCGGCGGGCCGGCACTGAAGCTTTCTTT | CASSQDRRAGTEAFF
- | - | TRBJ2-2 | TRBV6-4 | TGTGCCAGCAGTCAAGGCGGGGCGAACACCGGGGAGCTGTTTTTT | CASSQGGANTGELFF